Below, one TCR beta chain is given with its context. Cohort 3 recovered donors had two negative PCRs, clearance, or symptom resolution. This sample stems from a study of blood T cell repertoires in COVID-19. Study in general: From the United States, Italy and Spain came samples of acute and convalescent COVID-19.

The CDR3 extends over 18 amino acids. Trimming took 4 bases from V and 4 from J; bases not matched to a gene: 15. CDR1 is SGHRS and CDR2 is YFSETQ in the germline V gene. TCRdb's table, derived via immunoSEQ multiplex PCR, lists solely in-frame clones and lacks some. Of about 310,000 clones detected, approximately 89% appear once; the ten largest clones hold about 9.4%. The gene calls are TRBV5-1 and TRBJ1-4; 8 bases align to TRBD1. Material: PBMCs or T cells enriched from blood (not recorded which). The sequence derives from a woman between 25 and 40 years old who had recovered from COVID-19. CDR3 nucleotide sequence: TGCGCCAGCAGCGGAGGGGCAGGGGGCGAACAGTTTAATGAAAAACTGTTTTTT. Translation gives CASSGGAGGEQFNEKLFF.